The entry below describes one T cell receptor beta chain. What it binds is not known. This specimen belongs to a study of beta chain features in type 1 diabetes. Overall study results and limits: Insertions were fewer and deletions more numerous at VDJ junctions in type 1 diabetes patients.

Every bit of the isolated RNA underwent reverse transcription, so sequencing read expressed TCRB transcripts. Using immunoSEQ multiplex PCR, the repertoire was profiled, and TCRdb retains in-frame clones only, with some absent. This table holds about 160,000 clones, under 9.5% found once. V shed 9 bases and J 7 bases; nucleotides not matched to a gene: 8. This CDR3 spans 13 amino acids. Looked up from germline, CDR1 is ENHRY and CDR2 is SYGVKD. The receptor was derived from a man in his late teens or twenties in good health. Sequenced: central memory CD4+ T cells from blood. This chain links TRBV10-3 with TRBJ1-4, with TRBD1 matching over 7 bases. The CDR3 loop reads CAMSTGRSEKLFF. CDR3 bases: TGTGCCATGTCGACAGGGCGGAGTGAAAAACTGTTTTTT.